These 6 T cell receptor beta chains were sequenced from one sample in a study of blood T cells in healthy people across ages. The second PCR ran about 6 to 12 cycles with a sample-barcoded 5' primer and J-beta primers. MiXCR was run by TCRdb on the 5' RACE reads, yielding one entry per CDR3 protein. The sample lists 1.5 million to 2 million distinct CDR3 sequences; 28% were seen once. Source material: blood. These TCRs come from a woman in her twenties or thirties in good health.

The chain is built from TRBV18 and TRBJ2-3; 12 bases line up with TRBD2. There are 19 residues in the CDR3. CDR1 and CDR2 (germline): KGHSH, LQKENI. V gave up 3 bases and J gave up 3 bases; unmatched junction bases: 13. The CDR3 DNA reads TGTGCCAGCTCACCCCCAGTACTAGCGGGAGGTGTGTGGACAGATACGCAGTATTTT. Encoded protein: CASSPPVLAGGVWTDTQYF.

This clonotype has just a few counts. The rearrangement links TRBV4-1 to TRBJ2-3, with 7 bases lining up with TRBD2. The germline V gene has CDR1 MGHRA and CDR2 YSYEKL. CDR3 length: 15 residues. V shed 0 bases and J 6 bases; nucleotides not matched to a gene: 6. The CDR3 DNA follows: TGCGCCAGCAGCCAAGAGGGAGGGCGGAGGGATACGCAGTATTTT. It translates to CASSQEGGRRDTQYF.

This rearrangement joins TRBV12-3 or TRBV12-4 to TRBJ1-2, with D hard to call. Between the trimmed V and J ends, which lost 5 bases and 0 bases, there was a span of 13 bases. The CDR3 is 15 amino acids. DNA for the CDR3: TGTGCCAGCAGTCCCCTAGGAATGACTAACTATGGCTACACCTTC. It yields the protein CASSPLGMTNYGYTF.

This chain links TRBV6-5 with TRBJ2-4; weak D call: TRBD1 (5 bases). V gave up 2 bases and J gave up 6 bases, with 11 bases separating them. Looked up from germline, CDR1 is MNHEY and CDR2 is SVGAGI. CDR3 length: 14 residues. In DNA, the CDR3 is TGTGCCAGCAGTTACGGTCAGGGCGTAAACATTCAGTACTTC. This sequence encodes CASSYGQGVNIQYF.

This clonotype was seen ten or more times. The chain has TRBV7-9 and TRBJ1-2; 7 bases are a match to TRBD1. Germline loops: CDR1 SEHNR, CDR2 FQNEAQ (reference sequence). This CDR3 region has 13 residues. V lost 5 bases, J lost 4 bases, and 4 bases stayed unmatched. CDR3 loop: CASSATGAYGYTF. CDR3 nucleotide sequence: TGTGCCAGCAGCGCCACAGGGGCCTATGGCTACACCTTC.

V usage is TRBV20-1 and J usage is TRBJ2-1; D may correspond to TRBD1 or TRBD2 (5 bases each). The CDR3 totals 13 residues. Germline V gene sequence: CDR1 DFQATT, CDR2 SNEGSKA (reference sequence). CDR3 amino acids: CSGGWGEGNEQFF. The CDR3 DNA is TGCAGCGGCGGCTGGGGAGAGGGGAATGAGCAGTTCTTC.